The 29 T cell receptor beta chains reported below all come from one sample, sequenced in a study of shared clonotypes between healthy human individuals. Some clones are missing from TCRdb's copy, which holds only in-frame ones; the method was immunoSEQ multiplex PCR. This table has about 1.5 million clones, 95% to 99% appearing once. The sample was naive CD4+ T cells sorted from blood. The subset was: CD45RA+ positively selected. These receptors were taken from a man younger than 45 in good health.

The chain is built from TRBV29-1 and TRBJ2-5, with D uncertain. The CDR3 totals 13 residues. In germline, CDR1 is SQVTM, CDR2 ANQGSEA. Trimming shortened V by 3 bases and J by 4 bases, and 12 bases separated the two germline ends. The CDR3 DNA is TGCAGCGTTGATCTGGGTTTGGGAGAGACCCAGTACTTC. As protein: CSVDLGLGETQYF.

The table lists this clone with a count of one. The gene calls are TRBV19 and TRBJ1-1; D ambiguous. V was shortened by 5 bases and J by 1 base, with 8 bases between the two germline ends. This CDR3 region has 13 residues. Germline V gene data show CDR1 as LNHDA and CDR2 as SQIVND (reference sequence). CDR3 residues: CASSSGRNTEAFF. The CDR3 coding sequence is TGTGCCAGTAGTTCCGGGCGGAACACTGAAGCTTTCTTT.

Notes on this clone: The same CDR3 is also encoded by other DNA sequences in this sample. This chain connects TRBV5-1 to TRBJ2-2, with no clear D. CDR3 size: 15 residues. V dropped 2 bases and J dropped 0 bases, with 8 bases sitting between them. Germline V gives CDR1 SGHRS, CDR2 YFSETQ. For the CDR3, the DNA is TGCGCCAGCAGCTTAGGAGACACGAACACCGGGGAGCTGTTTTTT. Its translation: CASSLGDTNTGELFF.

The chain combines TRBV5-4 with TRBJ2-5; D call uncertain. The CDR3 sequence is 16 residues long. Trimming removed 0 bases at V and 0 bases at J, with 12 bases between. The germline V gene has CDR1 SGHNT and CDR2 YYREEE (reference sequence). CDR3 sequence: CASSLDPTPYQETQYF. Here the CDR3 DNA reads TGTGCCAGCAGCTTGGACCCTACCCCGTACCAAGAGACCCAGTACTTC.

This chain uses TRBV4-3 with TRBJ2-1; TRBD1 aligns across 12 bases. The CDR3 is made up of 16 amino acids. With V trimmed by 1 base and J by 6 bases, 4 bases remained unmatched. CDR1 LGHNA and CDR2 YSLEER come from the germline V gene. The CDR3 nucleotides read TGCGCCAGCAGCCAAGTTGGGACAGGGGGCATCAATGAGCAGTTCTTC. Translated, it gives CASSQVGTGGINEQFF.

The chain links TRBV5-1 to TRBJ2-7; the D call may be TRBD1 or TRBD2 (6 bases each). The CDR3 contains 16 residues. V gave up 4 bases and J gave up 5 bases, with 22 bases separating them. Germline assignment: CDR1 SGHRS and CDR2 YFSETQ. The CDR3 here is CASSQRPTWGAHEQYF. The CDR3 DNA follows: TGCGCCAGCAGCCAAAGACCTACGTGGGGGGCCCACGAGCAGTACTTC.

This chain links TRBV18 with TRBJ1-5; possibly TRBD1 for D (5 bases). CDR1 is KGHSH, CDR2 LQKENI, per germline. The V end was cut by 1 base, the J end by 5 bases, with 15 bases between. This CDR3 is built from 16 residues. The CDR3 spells CASSPQRMGLDQPQHF. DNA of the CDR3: TGTGCCAGCTCACCACAGCGGATGGGGCTCGATCAGCCCCAGCATTTT.

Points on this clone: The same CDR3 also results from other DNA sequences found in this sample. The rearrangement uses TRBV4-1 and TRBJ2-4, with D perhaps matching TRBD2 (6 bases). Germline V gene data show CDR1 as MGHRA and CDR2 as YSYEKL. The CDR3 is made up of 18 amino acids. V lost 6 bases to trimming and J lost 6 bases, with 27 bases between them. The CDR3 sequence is CASSQQEPSWGGINIQYF. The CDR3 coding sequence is TGCGCCAGCAGTCAACAAGAGCCCTCTTGGGGCGGGATAAACATTCAGTACTTC.

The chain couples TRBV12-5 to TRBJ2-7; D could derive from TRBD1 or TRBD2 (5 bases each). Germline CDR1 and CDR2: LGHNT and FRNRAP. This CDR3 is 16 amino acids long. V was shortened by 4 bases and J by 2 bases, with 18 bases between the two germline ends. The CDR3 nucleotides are TGTGCTAGTGGTTCTCTTCCTCGGGGCAACACCTACGAGCAGTACTTC. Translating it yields CASGSLPRGNTYEQYF.

As DNA, the CDR3 is TGTGCCAGCTCACCCCTCAGCGGGGGGGGCAATGAGCAGTTCTTC. Encoded protein: CASSPLSGGGNEQFF. This rearrangement joins TRBV18 to TRBJ2-1; 10 bases are shared with TRBD2. The length of the CDR3 is 15 residues. V gave up 3 bases and J gave up 6 bases; unmatched junction bases: 5. CDR1 and CDR2 (germline): KGHSH, LQKENI.

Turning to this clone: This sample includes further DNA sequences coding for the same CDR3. The CDR3 reads CASSGDLNTEAFF. The CDR3 DNA reads TGTGCCAGCAGCGGAGATTTGAACACTGAAGCTTTCTTT. V usage is TRBV9 and J usage is TRBJ1-1; the D is unclear. The germline V gene encodes CDR1 SGDLS and CDR2 YYNGEE. Trimming took off 3 bases at V and 0 bases at J, with 6 bases between the two ends. The CDR3 has 13 amino acids.

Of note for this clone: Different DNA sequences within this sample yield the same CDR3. CDR3 coding DNA: TGTGCCAGCAGCTTGAACACTGAAGCTTTCTTT. Translation: CASSLNTEAFF. This chain connects TRBV5-6 to TRBJ1-1; D remains unclear. The germline CDR1 and CDR2 sequences are SGHDT and YYEEEE. With 1 base removed from V and 2 bases from J, the gap between germline ends came to 0 bases. The CDR3 is made up of 11 amino acids.

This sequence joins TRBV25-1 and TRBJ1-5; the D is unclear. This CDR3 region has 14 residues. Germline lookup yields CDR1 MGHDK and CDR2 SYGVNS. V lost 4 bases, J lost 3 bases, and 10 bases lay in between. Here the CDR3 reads CASSADGPNQPQHF. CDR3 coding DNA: TGTGCCAGCAGTGCGGACGGCCCCAATCAGCCCCAGCATTTT.

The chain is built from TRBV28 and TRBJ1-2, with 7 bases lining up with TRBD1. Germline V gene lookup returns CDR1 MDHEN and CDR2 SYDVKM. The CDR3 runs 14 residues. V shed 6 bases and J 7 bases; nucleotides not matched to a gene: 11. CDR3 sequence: CASRPSGGNLGYTF. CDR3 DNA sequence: TGTGCCAGCAGGCCATCAGGGGGAAATCTTGGCTACACCTTC.

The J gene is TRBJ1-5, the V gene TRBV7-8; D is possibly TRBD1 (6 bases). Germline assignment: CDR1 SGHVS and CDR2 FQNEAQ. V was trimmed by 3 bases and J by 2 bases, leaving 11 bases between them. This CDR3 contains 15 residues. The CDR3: CASSLAGAGNQPQHF. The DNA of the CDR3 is TGTGCCAGCAGCTTGGCAGGGGCTGGCAATCAGCCCCAGCATTTT. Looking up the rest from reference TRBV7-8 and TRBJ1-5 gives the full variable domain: GAGVSQSPRYKVAKRGQDVALRCDPISGHVSLFWYQQALGQGPEFLTYFQNEAQLDKSGLPSDRFFAERPEGSVSTLKIQRTQQEDSAVYLCASSLAGAGNQPQHFGDGTRLSIL.

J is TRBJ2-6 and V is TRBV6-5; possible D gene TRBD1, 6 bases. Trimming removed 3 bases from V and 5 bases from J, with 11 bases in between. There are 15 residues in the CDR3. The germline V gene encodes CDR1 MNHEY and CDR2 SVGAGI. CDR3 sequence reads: CASSYVGARANVLTF. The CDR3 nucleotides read TGTGCCAGCAGTTATGTGGGGGCGAGGGCCAACGTCCTGACTTTC.

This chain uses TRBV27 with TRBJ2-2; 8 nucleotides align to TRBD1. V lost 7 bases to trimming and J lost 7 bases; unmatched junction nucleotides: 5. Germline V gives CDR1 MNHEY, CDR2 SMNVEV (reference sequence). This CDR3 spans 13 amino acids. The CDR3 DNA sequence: TGTGCCAGCAAGACAGGGGTTAGCGGGGAGCTGTTTTTT. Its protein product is CASKTGVSGELFF.

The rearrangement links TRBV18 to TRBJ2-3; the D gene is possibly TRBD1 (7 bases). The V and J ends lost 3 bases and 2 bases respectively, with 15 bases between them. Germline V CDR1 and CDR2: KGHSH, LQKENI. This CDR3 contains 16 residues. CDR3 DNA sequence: TGTGCCAGCTCACCTAGAACAGGGGAGGTCACAGATACGCAGTATTTT. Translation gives CASSPRTGEVTDTQYF.

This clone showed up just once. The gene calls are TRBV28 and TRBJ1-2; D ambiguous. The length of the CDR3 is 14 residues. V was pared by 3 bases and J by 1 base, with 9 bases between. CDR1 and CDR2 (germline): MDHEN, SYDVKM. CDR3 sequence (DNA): TGTGCCAGCAGTTTGAGGACCCTTAACTATGGCTACACCTTC. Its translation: CASSLRTLNYGYTF.

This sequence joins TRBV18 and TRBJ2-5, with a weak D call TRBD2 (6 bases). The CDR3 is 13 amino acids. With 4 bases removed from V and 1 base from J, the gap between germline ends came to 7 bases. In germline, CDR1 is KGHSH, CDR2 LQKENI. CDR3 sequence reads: CASSQGLQETQYF. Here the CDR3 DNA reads TGTGCCAGCTCACAGGGACTCCAAGAGACCCAGTACTTC.

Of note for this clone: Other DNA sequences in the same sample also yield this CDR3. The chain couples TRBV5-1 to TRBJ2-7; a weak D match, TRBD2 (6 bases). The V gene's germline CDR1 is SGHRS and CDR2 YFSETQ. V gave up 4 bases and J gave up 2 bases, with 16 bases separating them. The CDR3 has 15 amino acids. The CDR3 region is CASSPGLAATYEQYF. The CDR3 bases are TGCGCCAGCAGCCCGGGGTTAGCGGCTACCTACGAGCAGTACTTC.

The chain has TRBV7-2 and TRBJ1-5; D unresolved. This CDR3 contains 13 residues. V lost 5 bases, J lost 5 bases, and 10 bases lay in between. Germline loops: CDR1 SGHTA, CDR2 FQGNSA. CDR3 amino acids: CASSPFVDQPQHF. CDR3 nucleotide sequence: TGTGCCAGCAGCCCGTTTGTAGATCAGCCCCAGCATTTT.

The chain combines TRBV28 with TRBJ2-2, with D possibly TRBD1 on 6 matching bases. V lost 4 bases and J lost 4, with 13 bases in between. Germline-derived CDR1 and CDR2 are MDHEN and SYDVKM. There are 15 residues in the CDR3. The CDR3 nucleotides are TGTGCCAGCAGTTCCGGTGGACAGAGCACCGGGGAGCTGTTTTTT. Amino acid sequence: CASSSGGQSTGELFF.

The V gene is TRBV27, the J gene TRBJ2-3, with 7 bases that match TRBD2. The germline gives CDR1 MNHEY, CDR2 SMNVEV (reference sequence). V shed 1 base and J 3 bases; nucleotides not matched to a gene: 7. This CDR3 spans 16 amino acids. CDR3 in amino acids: CASSLWGRAGTDTQYF. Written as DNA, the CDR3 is TGTGCCAGCAGTTTATGGGGGAGGGCTGGGACAGATACGCAGTATTTT.

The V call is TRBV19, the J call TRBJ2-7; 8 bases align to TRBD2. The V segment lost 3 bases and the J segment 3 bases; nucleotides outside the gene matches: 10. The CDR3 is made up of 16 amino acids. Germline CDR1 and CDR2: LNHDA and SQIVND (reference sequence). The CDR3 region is CASSMNPSGRLYEQYF. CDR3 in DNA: TGTGCCAGTAGTATGAACCCCAGCGGGAGACTCTACGAGCAGTACTTC.

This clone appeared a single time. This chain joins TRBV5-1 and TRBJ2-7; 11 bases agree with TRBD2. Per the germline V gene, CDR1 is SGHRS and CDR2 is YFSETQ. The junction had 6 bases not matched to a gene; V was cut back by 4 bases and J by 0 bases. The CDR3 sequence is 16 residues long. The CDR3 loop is CASSVTGTSGSYEQYF. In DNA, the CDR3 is TGCGCCAGCAGCGTAACCGGGACTAGCGGCTCCTACGAGCAGTACTTC.

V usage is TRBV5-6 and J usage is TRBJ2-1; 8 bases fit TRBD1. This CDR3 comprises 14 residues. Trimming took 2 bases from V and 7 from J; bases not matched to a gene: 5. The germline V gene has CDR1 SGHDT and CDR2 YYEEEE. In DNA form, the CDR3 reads TGTGCCAGCAGCTTTGACAGGGGACGAAATGAGCAGTTCTTC. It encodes CASSFDRGRNEQFF.

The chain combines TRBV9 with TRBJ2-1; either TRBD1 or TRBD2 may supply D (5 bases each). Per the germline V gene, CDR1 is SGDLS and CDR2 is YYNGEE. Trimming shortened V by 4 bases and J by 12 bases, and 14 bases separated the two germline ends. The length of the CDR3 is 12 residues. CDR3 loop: CASSPPGRRQFF. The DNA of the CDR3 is TGTGCCAGCAGCCCTCCGGGACGCCGGCAGTTCTTC.

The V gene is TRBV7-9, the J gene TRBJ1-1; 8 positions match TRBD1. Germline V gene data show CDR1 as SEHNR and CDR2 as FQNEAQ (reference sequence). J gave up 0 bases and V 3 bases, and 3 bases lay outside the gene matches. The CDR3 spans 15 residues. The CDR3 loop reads CASSFTGGLNTEAFF. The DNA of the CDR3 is TGTGCCAGCAGCTTCACAGGGGGGCTGAACACTGAAGCTTTCTTT.